Following are 5 T cell receptor beta chains from one sample sequenced in a study of response to subunit inactivated influenza vaccine. TCRdb reprocessed the RT-PCR reads via MiXCR and lists one record per CDR3 protein. This table has 300,000 to 350,000 distinct CDR3 sequences, about a fifth appearing once. The source was PBMCs from blood, collected 21 months after vaccination. These receptors were taken from a man between 50 and 75 years old who received an inactivated influenza vaccine.

The sample holds a few counts of this clonotype. The chain recombines TRBV29-1 with TRBJ2-7, with D possibly TRBD2 on 5 matching bases. V was cut by 6 bases and J by 1 base, with 13 bases left in between. This CDR3 contains 13 residues. Per germline, CDR1 SQVTM and CDR2 ANQGSEA. In nucleotides, the CDR3 is TGCAGCGTGACACAGCGAGGGTCCTACGAGCAGTACTTC. Translating it yields CSVTQRGSYEQYF.

This clonotype was observed many times. The chain is built from TRBV15 and TRBJ1-5, with no clear D. V lost 3 bases and J lost 3, with 15 bases in between. The germline gives CDR1 LNHNV, CDR2 YYDKDF (reference sequence). This CDR3 is built from 16 residues. In DNA, the CDR3 is TGTGCCACCAGCAGCTCCCCCTCAGGCCTCAATCAGCCCCAGCATTTT. It yields the protein CATSSSPSGLNQPQHF.

This clonotype was observed a few times. The chain links TRBV20-1 to TRBJ2-1; 7 nucleotides align to TRBD2. Germline CDR1 reads DFQATT; CDR2 reads SNEGSKA (reference sequence). The V gene end was trimmed by 3 bases and the J gene end by 0 bases; junction bases not matched to a gene: 2. CDR3 size: 14 residues. The CDR3 sequence: CSASGRSSYNEQFF. DNA of the CDR3: TGCAGTGCTAGCGGGAGGAGCTCCTACAATGAGCAGTTCTTC.

This rearrangement joins TRBV12-3 or TRBV12-4 to TRBJ2-2; D is undetermined. Trimming took off 9 bases at V and 5 bases at J, with 10 bases between the two ends. This CDR3 region has 12 residues. CDR3 DNA: TGTGCCAGTCGGCAGAGAACCGGGGAGCTGTTTTTT. It translates to CASRQRTGELFF.

The genes are TRBV5-1 and TRBJ1-2, with 7 bases identical to TRBD1. With V trimmed by 4 bases and J by 3 bases, 3 bases remained unmatched. This CDR3 comprises 13 residues. The germline gives CDR1 SGHRS, CDR2 YFSETQ. CDR3 sequence (DNA): TGCGCCAGCAGCCAAACAGGGGACTATGGCTACACCTTC. It translates to CASSQTGDYGYTF. Full variable domain (rest looked up from reference TRBV5-1 and TRBJ1-2): KAGVTQTPRYLIKTRGQQVTLSCSPISGHRSVSWYQQTPGQGLQFLFEYFSETQRNKGNFPGRFSGRQFSNSRSEMNVSTLELGDSALYLCASSQTGDYGYTFGSGTRLTVV.